These 26 T cell receptor beta chains were all obtained from the same sample, sequenced in a study of vaccination and CD4 T cells after COVID-19. Antigens for these TCRs are unknown. Sequenced with the Oncomine TCR Beta short-read assay was DNA taken from cultured CD4+ T cells. TCRdb re-analysed the PCR reads in MiXCR, keeping a single row per CDR3 protein. The table has some 20,000 distinct CDR3 sequences, over 60% seen once; the top ten hold about 8.3%. Treatment defined: approximately 9-day PBMC culture with coronavirus spike peptide pools or control peptides (ViraFEST assay). The sample consisted of CD4+ T cells from blood, cultured in vitro. The receptors come from a human donor who had recovered from COVID-19.

The rearrangement joins TRBV6-2 or TRBV6-3 to TRBJ1-2; D is unclear. V lost 10 bases to trimming and J lost 0 bases, with 15 bases between them. Germline V gene sequence: CDR1 MNHEY, CDR2 SVGEGT. This CDR3 comprises 14 residues. The DNA of the CDR3 is TGTGCCACCATAACGACGGTATCTAACTATGGCTACACCTTC. It encodes CATITTVSNYGYTF.

The genes are TRBV6-5 and TRBJ1-6, with 11 positions matching TRBD1. In germline, CDR1 is MNHEY, CDR2 SVGAGI. This CDR3 region has 15 residues. V dropped 4 bases and J dropped 10; count of bases not matched to a gene: 6. Here the CDR3 reads CASSFGDRGYSPLHF. The CDR3 DNA reads TGTGCCAGCAGTTTTGGGGACAGGGGGTACTCACCCCTCCACTTT.

The rearrangement links TRBV11-2 to TRBJ2-5, with D perhaps matching TRBD1 or TRBD2 (5 bases each). The germline V gene has CDR1 SGHAT and CDR2 FQNNGV. Trimming took 6 bases from V and 5 from J, leaving 19 bases between them. The CDR3 totals 15 residues. CDR3 DNA sequence: TGTGCCAGCAGTTTGAGGGAACCACCAGGGGAGACCCAGTACTTC. Its protein is CASSLREPPGETQYF.

The chain links TRBV6-5 to TRBJ2-3; TRBD2 might be the D (6 bases). The CDR3 loop spans 18 amino acids. Germline V gives CDR1 MNHEY, CDR2 SVGAGI. V lost 0 bases to trimming and J lost 3 bases, with 19 bases between them. CDR3 nucleotide sequence: TGTGCCAGCAGTTACTCGAAGGGCGGCGGGACGGGGACAGATACGCAGTATTTT. This gives the protein CASSYSKGGGTGTDTQYF.

The rearrangement joins TRBV2 to TRBJ1-2; 10 positions agree with TRBD1. The CDR3 runs 15 residues. The V gene end was trimmed by 7 bases and the J gene end by 4 bases; junction bases not matched to a gene: 9. CDR1 and CDR2 from the germline V gene are SNHLY and FYNNEI. CDR3 sequence (DNA): TGTGCCAGCAACCTGAGGACAGGGGGTAGCTATGGCTACACCTTC. This encodes CASNLRTGGSYGYTF. The entire variable domain, with the rest obtained from reference TRBV2 and TRBJ1-2, is as follows: EPEVTQTPSHQVTQMGQEVILRCVPISNHLYFYWYRQILGQKVEFLVSFYNNEISEKSEIFDDQFSVERPDGSNFTLKIRSTKLEDSAMYFCASNLRTGGSYGYTFGSGTRLTVV.

The chain links TRBV30 to TRBJ1-6; possible D gene TRBD1, 5 bases. CDR1 and CDR2 (germline): GTSNPN, SVGIG (reference sequence). This CDR3 has 15 residues. Trimming shortened V by 4 bases and J by 10 bases, and 20 bases separated the two germline ends. Written as DNA, the CDR3 is TGTGCCTGGAAGGCTTTAATCAGGGCCGGGTCACCCCTCCACTTT. Translating gives CAWKALIRAGSPLHF.

This chain joins TRBV29-1 and TRBJ2-5, with D perhaps matching TRBD2 (7 bases). Trimming took 2 bases from V and 5 from J, leaving 15 bases between them. This CDR3 spans 14 amino acids. Germline CDR1 reads SQVTM; CDR2 reads ANQGSEA. The CDR3 coding sequence is TGCAGCGTTGAATTAACGGGGGGCTGGGAGACCCAGTACTTC. It translates to CSVELTGGWETQYF.

The V call is TRBV7-8, the J call TRBJ2-3; 7 bases fit TRBD1. This CDR3 region has 17 residues. CDR1 SGHVS and CDR2 FQNEAQ come from the germline V gene. Trimming removed 5 bases from V and 3 bases from J; junction bases left unmatched: 14. The CDR3 protein is CASSPSSPARGTDTQYF. CDR3 nucleotides: TGTGCCAGCAGCCCCTCATCCCCAGCCAGGGGGACAGATACGCAGTATTTT.

The J gene is TRBJ2-3, the V gene TRBV7-3, with 9 nucleotides matching TRBD2. Germline assignment: CDR1 SGHTA and CDR2 FQGTGA. After removal of 0 bases from V and 4 bases from J, the junction contained 8 bases not matched to a gene. The CDR3 length is 17 residues. In DNA form, the CDR3 reads TGTGCCAGCAGCTTAACGCCTAGCGGGATAGGGGCAGATACGCAGTATTTT. Amino acids: CASSLTPSGIGADTQYF.

This chain connects TRBV19 to TRBJ2-7; TRBD2 matches 7 bases. Germline assignment: CDR1 LNHDA and CDR2 SQIVND (reference sequence). With V trimmed by 10 bases and J by 0 bases, 9 bases remained unmatched. The CDR3 consists of 14 residues. CDR3 loop: CATAGVDPSYEQYF. The CDR3 nucleotides are TGTGCCACCGCGGGGGTTGACCCCTCCTACGAGCAGTACTTC.

This clonotype was picked up a small number of times. This chain joins TRBV19 and TRBJ1-2; D is ambiguous. This CDR3 has 14 residues. Germline CDR1 is LNHDA and CDR2 is SQIVND (reference sequence). Trimming took off 4 bases at V and 7 bases at J, with 16 bases between the two ends. The CDR3 region has the DNA TGTGCCAGTAGTAACGAAGAAGGGTTCGGTGGCTACACCTTC. This gives the protein CASSNEEGFGGYTF.

The V and J genes are TRBV10-3 and TRBJ2-6; D unresolved. The CDR3 totals 11 residues. The germline V gene has CDR1 ENHRY and CDR2 SYGVKD. V was cut by 10 bases and J by 0 bases, with 1 base left in between. CDR3 region: CATSGANVLTF. CDR3 in DNA: TGTGCCACCTCTGGGGCCAACGTCCTGACTTTC.

The genes are TRBV6-1 and TRBJ1-4; no clear D gene. From germline, CDR1 is MNHNS and CDR2 SASEGT. V lost 6 bases and J lost 0, with 8 bases in between. This CDR3 spans 14 amino acids. In nucleotides, the CDR3 is TGTGCCAGCAGGAGGAGCTCAACTAATGAAAAACTGTTTTTT. It is translated as CASRRSSTNEKLFF.

This clonotype was seen only once. This chain connects TRBV19 to TRBJ1-5, with D perhaps matching TRBD1 (5 bases). Germline CDR1 reads LNHDA; CDR2 reads SQIVND (reference sequence). Trimming left V 2 bases short and J 0 bases short, with 14 bases between. The CDR3 has 17 amino acids. This CDR3 is CASSIRTTVHSNQPQHF. The CDR3 region has the DNA TGTGCCAGTAGTATACGAACGACAGTTCATAGCAATCAGCCCCAGCATTTT. Using reference TRBV19 and TRBJ1-5 for the parts outside the CDR3, the full variable domain is DGGITQSPKYLFRKEGQNVTLSCEQNLNHDAMYWYRQDPGQGLRLIYYSQIVNDFQKGDIAEGYSVSREKKESFPLTVTSAQKNPTAFYLCASSIRTTVHSNQPQHFGDGTRLSIL.

The chain uses TRBV2 and TRBJ2-7; D is possibly TRBD1 (6 bases). Germline lookup yields CDR1 SNHLY and CDR2 FYNNEI. The V end lost 5 bases, the J end lost 1 base, and 21 bases lay between the germline ends. This CDR3 is 17 amino acids long. Written as DNA, the CDR3 is TGTGCCAGCAGTCTCGACAGGAACGGCCCCACTTCCTACGAGCAGTACTTC. The encoded protein is CASSLDRNGPTSYEQYF.

The chain couples TRBV7-3 to TRBJ1-6, with a tentative D call TRBD1 (6 bases). Per germline, CDR1 SGHTA and CDR2 FQGTGA. The CDR3 contains 15 residues. Trimming took off 3 bases at V and 9 bases at J, with 15 bases between the two ends. In DNA, the CDR3 is TGTGCCAGCAGCTTGTCATGGCAGGGGAGTTCACCCCTCCACTTT. As protein: CASSLSWQGSSPLHF.

The chain employs TRBV7-2 and TRBJ1-2; D uncertain. V was cut by 3 bases and J by 2 bases, with 7 bases left in between. CDR3 length: 13 residues. The germline gives CDR1 SGHTA, CDR2 FQGNSA. The CDR3 sequence is CASSFGQNYGYTF. The CDR3 DNA follows: TGTGCCAGCAGCTTTGGGCAGAACTATGGCTACACCTTC. Looking up the rest from reference TRBV7-2 and TRBJ1-2 gives the full variable domain: GAGVSQSPSNKVTEKGKDVELRCDPISGHTALYWYRQSLGQGLEFLIYFQGNSAPDKSGLPSDRFSAERTGGSVSTLTIQRTQQEDSAVYLCASSFGQNYGYTFGSGTRLTVV.

The sample holds a few counts of this clonotype. The chain couples TRBV7-9 to TRBJ1-2, with 12 bases identical to TRBD1. The length of the CDR3 is 16 residues. V lost 4 bases and J lost 3; bases outside the gene matches: 6. The germline CDR1 and CDR2 sequences are SEHNR and FQNEAQ (reference sequence). CDR3 in amino acids: CASSSGQGARDYGYTF. CDR3 sequence (DNA): TGTGCCAGCAGCTCGGGACAGGGGGCAAGGGACTATGGCTACACCTTC.

CDR3 amino acids: CASSLNRGTYGYTF. For the CDR3, the DNA is TGTGCCAGCAGTTTGAACAGGGGCACCTATGGCTACACCTTC. This chain links TRBV28 with TRBJ1-2; 7 bases fit TRBD1. Trimming removed 3 bases from V and 4 bases from J; junction bases left unmatched: 5. The CDR3 consists of 14 residues. Germline loops: CDR1 MDHEN, CDR2 SYDVKM.

The V call is TRBV5-8, the J call TRBJ2-1; no firm D call. The ends were cut back, 0 bases at V and 4 bases at J, with 8 bases in the middle. There are 14 residues in the CDR3. CDR1 and CDR2 (germline): SGHTS, YDEGEE. CDR3 residues: CASSLGSEYNEQFF. The CDR3 DNA reads as TGTGCCAGCAGCTTGGGTTCCGAGTACAATGAGCAGTTCTTC.

This clonotype was seen more than once but under ten times. Here the CDR3 reads CASSQGARTGELFF. The CDR3 coding sequence is TGCGCCAGCAGCCAAGGTGCCCGAACCGGGGAGCTGTTTTTT. The V call is TRBV4-3, the J call TRBJ2-2; the D is unclear. The V and J ends lost 1 base and 5 bases respectively, with 8 bases between them. The CDR3 has 14 residues. Per germline, CDR1 LGHNA and CDR2 YSLEER.

This chain connects TRBV7-2 to TRBJ1-6, with no clear D. Germline CDR1 SGHTA, CDR2 FQGNSA. V lost 4 bases and J lost 6, with 16 bases in between. This CDR3 is 16 amino acids long. CDR3 bases: TGTGCCAGCAGCTCCCAGTCGCAGACCCCTAATTCACCCCTCCACTTT. Protein sequence: CASSSQSQTPNSPLHF. Complete variable domain (other parts from reference TRBV7-2 and TRBJ1-6): GAGVSQSPSNKVTEKGKDVELRCDPISGHTALYWYRQSLGQGLEFLIYFQGNSAPDKSGLPSDRFSAERTGGSVSTLTIQRTQQEDSAVYLCASSSQSQTPNSPLHFGNGTRLTVT.

This clonotype was detected only a few times. The rearrangement joins TRBV24-1 to TRBJ2-3, with 11 bases lining up with TRBD2. The trim removed 4 bases at V and 2 bases at J, leaving 4 bases unmatched. The V gene's germline CDR1 is KGHDR and CDR2 SFDVKD. The CDR3 length is 16 residues. This chain's CDR3 is CATSDPGLAVTDTQYF. CDR3 bases: TGTGCCACCAGTGACCCGGGACTAGCGGTCACAGATACGCAGTATTTT.

In DNA form, the CDR3 reads TGCGCCAGCAGCCCCTCCCGACTAGCGGGAGGGACCACAGATACGCAGTATTTT. Translated, it gives CASSPSRLAGGTTDTQYF. This chain joins TRBV4-3 and TRBJ2-3, with 14 nucleotides matching TRBD2. Germline assignment: CDR1 LGHNA and CDR2 YSLEER. V lost 4 bases and J lost 2; bases outside the gene matches: 8. The CDR3 is 18 amino acids.

The chain combines TRBV28 with TRBJ2-7; 7 nucleotides agree with TRBD2. Losses at the gene ends were 3 bases for V and 1 base for J; bases not matched to a gene: 12. CDR3 length equals 17 residues. CDR1 is MDHEN and CDR2 is SYDVKM in the germline V gene. The CDR3 nucleotides are TGTGCCAGCAGTTTGAGCCCACTAGCGAGCAAATCCTACGAGCAGTACTTC. Its protein is CASSLSPLASKSYEQYF.

This clonotype was counted between two and nine times. The chain combines TRBV7-2 with TRBJ2-7, with 8 positions matching TRBD1. This CDR3 has 17 amino acids. The V gene end was trimmed by 1 base and the J gene end by 0 bases; junction bases not matched to a gene: 8. Germline V gene data show CDR1 as SGHTA and CDR2 as FQGNSA. CDR3 sequence reads: CASSLVVRQGYSYEQYF. The CDR3 DNA is TGTGCCAGCAGCTTAGTTGTAAGACAGGGGTACTCCTACGAGCAGTACTTC. The full variable domain, completed using reference TRBV7-2 and TRBJ2-7, is GAGVSQSPSNKVTEKGKDVELRCDPISGHTALYWYRQSLGQGLEFLIYFQGNSAPDKSGLPSDRFSAERTGGSVSTLTIQRTQQEDSAVYLCASSLVVRQGYSYEQYFGPGTRLTVT.